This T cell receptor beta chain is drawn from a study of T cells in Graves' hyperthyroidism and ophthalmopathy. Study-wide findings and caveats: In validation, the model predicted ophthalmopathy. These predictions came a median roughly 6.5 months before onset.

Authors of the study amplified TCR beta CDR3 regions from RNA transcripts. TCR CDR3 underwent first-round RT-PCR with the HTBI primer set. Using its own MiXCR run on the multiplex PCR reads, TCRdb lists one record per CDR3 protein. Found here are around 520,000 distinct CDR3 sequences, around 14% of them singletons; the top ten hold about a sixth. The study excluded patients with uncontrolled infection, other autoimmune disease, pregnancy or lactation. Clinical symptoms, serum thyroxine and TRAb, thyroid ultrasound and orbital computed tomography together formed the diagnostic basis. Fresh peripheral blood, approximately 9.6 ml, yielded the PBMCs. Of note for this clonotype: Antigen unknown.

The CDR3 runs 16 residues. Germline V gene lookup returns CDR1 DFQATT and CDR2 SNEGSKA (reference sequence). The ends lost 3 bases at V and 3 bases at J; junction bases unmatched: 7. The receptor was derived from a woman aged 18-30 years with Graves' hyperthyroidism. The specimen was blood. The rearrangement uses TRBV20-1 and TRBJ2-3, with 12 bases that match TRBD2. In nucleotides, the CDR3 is TGCAGTGCTAGGCCTAGCGGGAGGGTGGGAACAGATACGCAGTATTTT. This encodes CSARPSGRVGTDTQYF.